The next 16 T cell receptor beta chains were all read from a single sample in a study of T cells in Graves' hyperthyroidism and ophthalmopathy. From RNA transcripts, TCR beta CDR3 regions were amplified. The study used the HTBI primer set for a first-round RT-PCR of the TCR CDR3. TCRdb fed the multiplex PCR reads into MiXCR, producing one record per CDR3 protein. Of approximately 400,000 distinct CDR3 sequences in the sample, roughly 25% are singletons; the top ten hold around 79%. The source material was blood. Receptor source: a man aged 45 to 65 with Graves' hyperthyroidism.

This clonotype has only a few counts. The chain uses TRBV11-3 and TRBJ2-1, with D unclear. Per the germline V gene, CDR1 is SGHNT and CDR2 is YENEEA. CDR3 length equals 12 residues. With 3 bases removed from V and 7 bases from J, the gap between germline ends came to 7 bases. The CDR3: CASSFSQNEQFF. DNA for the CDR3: TGTGCCAGCAGCTTTTCTCAGAATGAGCAGTTCTTC.

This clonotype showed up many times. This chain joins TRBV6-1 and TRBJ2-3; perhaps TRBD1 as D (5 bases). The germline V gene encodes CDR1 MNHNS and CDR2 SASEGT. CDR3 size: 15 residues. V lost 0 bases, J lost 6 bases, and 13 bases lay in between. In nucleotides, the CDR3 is TGTGCCAGCAGTGAAGCATGGCAGGGCGGCGATACGCAGTATTTT. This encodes CASSEAWQGGDTQYF.

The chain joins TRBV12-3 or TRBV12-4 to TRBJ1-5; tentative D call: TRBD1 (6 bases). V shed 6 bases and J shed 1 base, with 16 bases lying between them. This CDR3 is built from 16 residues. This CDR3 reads CASSPLTGWSNQPQHF. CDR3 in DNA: TGTGCCAGCAGCCCGTTGACAGGCTGGAGCAATCAGCCCCAGCATTTT.

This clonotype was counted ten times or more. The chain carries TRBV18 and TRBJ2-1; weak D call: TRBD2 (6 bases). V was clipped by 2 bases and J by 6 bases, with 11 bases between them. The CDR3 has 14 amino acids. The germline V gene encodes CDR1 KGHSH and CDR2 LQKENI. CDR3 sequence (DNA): TGTGCCAGCTCACCAGCGGAGGGGTCCAATGAGCAGTTCTTC. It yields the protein CASSPAEGSNEQFF.

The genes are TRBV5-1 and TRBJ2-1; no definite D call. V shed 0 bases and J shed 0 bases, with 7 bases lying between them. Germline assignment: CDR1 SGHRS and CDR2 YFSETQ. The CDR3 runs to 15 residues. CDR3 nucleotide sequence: TGCGCCAGCAGCTTGGACTGGAGCTCCTACAATGAGCAGTTCTTC. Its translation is CASSLDWSSYNEQFF.

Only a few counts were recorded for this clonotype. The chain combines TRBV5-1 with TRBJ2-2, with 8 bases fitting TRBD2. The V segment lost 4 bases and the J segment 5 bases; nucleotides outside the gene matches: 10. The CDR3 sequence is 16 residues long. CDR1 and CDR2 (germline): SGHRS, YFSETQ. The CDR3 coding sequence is TGCGCCAGCAGCCCGACTAGCGAGAGTCGTACCGGGGAGCTGTTTTTT. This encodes CASSPTSESRTGELFF.

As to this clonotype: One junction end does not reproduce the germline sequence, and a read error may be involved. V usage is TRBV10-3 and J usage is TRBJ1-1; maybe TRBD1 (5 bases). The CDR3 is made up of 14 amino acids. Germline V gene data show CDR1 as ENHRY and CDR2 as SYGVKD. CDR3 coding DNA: TGTGCCATCAGTGTTTCAGGTGAGGACACTGAAGCTTCCTTT. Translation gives CAISVSGEDTEASF.

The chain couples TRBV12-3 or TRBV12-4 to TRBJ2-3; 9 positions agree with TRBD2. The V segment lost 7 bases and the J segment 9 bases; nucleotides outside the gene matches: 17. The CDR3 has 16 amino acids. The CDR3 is CASTHSGSIPVGTQYF. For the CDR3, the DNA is TGTGCCAGCACCCATAGCGGGAGTATTCCCGTTGGGACGCAGTATTTT.

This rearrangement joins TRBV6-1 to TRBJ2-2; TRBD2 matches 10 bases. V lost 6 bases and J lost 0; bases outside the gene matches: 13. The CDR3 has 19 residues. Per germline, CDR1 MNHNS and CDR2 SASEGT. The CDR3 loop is CASRFASGREKANTGELFF. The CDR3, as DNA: TGTGCCAGCAGATTCGCTAGCGGGAGAGAGAAGGCGAACACCGGGGAGCTGTTTTTT.

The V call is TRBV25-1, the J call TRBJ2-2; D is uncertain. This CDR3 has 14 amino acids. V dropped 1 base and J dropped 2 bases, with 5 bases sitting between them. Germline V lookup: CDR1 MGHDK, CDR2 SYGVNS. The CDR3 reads CASSELGNTGELFF. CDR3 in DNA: TGTGCCAGCAGTGAATTAGGAAACACCGGGGAGCTGTTTTTT.

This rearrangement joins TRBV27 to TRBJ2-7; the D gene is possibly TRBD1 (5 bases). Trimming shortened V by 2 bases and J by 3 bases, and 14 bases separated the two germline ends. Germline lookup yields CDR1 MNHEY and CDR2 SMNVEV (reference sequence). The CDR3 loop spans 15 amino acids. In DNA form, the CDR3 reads TGTGCCAGCAGTTTACTTGGGGCAAAGGGCTACGAGCAGTACTTC. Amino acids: CASSLLGAKGYEQYF.

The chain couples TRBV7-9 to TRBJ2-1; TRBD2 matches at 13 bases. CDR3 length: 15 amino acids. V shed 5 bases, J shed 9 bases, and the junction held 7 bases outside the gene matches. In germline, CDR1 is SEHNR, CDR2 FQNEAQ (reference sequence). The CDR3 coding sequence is TGTGCCAGCAGCGACGGACTAGCGGGAGCCCCTGAGCAGTTCTTC. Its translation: CASSDGLAGAPEQFF.

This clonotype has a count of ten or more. CDR3 in DNA: TGTGCCAGCAGCCAATACGGGAGGACTGAAGCTTTCTTT. Amino acid sequence: CASSQYGRTEAFF. This chain links TRBV3-1 with TRBJ1-1; D remains ambiguous. Germline assignment: CDR1 LGHDT and CDR2 YNNKEL (reference sequence). There are 13 residues in the CDR3. V was clipped by 2 bases and J by 5 bases, with 9 bases between them.

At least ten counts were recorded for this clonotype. Written as DNA, the CDR3 is TGCAGTGCCTGGGATTTGTGGAACACTGAAGCTTTCTTT. Residues: CSAWDLWNTEAFF. This chain uses TRBV29-1 with TRBJ1-1; D remains unclear. The CDR3 consists of 13 residues. Germline loops: CDR1 SQVTM, CDR2 ANQGSEA.

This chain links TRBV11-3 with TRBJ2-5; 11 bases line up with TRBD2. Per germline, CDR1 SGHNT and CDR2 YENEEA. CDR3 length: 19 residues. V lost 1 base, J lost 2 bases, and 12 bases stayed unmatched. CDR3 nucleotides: TGTGCCAGCAGCTTAGGTTTGGTAGCGGGAGGGGGGGGGCAAGAGACCCAGTACTTC. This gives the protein CASSLGLVAGGGGQETQYF.

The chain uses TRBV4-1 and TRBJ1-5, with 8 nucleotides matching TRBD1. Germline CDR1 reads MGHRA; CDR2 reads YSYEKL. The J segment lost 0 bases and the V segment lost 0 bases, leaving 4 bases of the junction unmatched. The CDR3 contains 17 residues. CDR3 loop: CASSQDQGAFSNQPQHF. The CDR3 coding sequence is TGCGCCAGCAGCCAAGATCAGGGGGCGTTTAGCAATCAGCCCCAGCATTTT.